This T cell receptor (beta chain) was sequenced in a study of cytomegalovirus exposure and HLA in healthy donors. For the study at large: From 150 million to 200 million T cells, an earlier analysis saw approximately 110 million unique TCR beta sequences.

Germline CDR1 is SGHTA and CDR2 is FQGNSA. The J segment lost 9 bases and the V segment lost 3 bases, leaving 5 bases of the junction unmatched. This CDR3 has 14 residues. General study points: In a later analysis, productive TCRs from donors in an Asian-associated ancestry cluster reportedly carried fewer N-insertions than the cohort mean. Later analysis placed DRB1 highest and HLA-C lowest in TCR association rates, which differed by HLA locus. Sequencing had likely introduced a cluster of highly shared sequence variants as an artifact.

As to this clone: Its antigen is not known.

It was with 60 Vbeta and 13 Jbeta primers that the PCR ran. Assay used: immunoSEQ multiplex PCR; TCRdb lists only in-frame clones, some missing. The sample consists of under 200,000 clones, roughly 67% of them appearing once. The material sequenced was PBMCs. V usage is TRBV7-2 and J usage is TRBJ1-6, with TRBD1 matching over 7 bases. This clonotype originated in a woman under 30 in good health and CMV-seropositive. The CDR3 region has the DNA TGTGCCAGCAGCTTGCCGGGACAGTCTTCACCCCTCCACTTT. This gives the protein CASSLPGQSSPLHF.